This T cell receptor (beta chain) came from a study of T cell responses to AZD1222 COVID-19 vaccine. Measured with immunoSEQ multiplex PCR; TCRdb has only the in-frame clones, and not every one. Among about 220,000 clones listed, under 95% were seen once. Notes on this clone: Antigen specificity is unknown.

Study results and limitations: Spike was spanned by vaccine-associated CD4 TCRs, with dominance at 160-218 and 743-854. Spike-specific TCR breadth and depth both grew after two AZD1222 doses. Females outnumbered males among donors, who were mostly white British; clonal diversity was possibly underestimated.

This CDR3 is 14 amino acids long. The germline V and J ends were trimmed by 3 bases and 2 bases, with 12 bases remaining between them. CDR1 SGHNT and CDR2 YYREEE come from the germline V gene (reference sequence). This clonotype originated in an adult in good health. The input for sequencing was peripheral blood, taken on day 0 of MenACWY control vaccination. The genes are TRBV5-4 and TRBJ2-7; possible D gene TRBD1, 6 bases. CDR3: CASSYPDRTYEQYF. CDR3 bases: TGTGCCAGCAGCTACCCCGACAGGACCTACGAGCAGTACTTC.